A single sample gave rise to the 2 T cell receptor beta chains below, sequenced in a study of beta chain features in type 1 diabetes (dated 2018 in TCRdb). General conclusions and limits of the study: Type 1 diabetes patients showed a moderate but significant shortening of TCRB CDR3 length in all four CD4+ subsets.

The receptor library was made with the immunoSEQ multiplex PCR assay. The entire amount of isolated RNA was reverse transcribed using the High Capacity cDNA Reverse Transcription Kit, so the sequenced TCRB transcripts were expressed ones. Held by TCRdb, this immuneACCESS table contains in-frame sequences only and omits some clones. Under half of the omission traces to an unresolved V gene where checked; the cause of the rest is unknown. The sample contains roughly 340,000 clones, over 10% of them found a single time. About 0.01% of the sample is taken by the ten largest. These receptors have no known antigen. Material: naive CD4+ T cells from blood. Reading the label with the study, this specimen's cell subset or site is: true naive CD4+ T cells. Receptors originate from a woman aged 18-35 years with type 1 diabetes.

The table lists this clone with a few counts. The chain uses TRBV5-4 and TRBJ2-5, with a weak D call TRBD2 (6 bases). V was pared by 4 bases and J by 4 bases, with 14 bases between. CDR1 and CDR2 from the germline V gene are SGHNT and YYREEE (reference sequence). This CDR3 has 14 residues. The DNA of the CDR3 is TGTGCCAGCAGCCTAGAGCGGAGGGGAGAGACCCAGTACTTC. Encoded protein: CASSLERRGETQYF.

This clone was observed a handful of times. The V and J genes are TRBV25-1 and TRBJ2-1; TRBD1 matches 10 bases. CDR3 length: 14 residues. J gave up 7 bases and V 4 bases, and 4 bases lay outside the gene matches. CDR1 and CDR2 from the germline V gene are MGHDK and SYGVNS. The CDR3 bases are TGTGCCAGCAGTGGGGGACAGGGGCGAAATGAGCAGTTCTTC. This translates into CASSGGQGRNEQFF.